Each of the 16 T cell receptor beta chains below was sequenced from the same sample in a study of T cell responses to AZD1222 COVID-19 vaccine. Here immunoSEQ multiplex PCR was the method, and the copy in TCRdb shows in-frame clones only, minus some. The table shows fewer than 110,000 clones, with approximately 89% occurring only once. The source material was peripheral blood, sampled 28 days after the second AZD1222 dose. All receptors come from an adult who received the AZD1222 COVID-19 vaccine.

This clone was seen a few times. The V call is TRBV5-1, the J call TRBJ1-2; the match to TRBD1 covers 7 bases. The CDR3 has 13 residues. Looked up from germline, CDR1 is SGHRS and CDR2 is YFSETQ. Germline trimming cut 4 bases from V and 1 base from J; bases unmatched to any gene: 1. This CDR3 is CASSRGLNYGYTF. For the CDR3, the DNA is TGCGCCAGCAGCAGGGGGCTTAACTATGGCTACACCTTC.

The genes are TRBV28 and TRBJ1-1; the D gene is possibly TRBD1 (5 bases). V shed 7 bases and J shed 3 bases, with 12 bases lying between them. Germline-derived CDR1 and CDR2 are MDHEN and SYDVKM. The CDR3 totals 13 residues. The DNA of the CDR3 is TGTGCCAGCAATGTAGGGACCTACACTGAAGCTTTCTTT. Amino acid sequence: CASNVGTYTEAFF.

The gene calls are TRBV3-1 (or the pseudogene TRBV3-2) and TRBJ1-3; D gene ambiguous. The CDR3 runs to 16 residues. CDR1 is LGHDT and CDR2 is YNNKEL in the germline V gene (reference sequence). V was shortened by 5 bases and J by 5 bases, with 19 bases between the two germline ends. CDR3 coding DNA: TGTGCCAGCAGCGCGTATAGTTTACACGCACGAAACACCATATATTTT. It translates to CASSAYSLHARNTIYF.

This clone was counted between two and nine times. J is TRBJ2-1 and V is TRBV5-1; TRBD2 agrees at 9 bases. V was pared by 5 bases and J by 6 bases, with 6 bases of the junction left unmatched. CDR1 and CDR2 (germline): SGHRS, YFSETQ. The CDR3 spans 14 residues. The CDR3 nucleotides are TGCGCCAGCAGTTTACTAGCGGGTATCAATGAGCAGTTCTTC. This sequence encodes CASSLLAGINEQFF. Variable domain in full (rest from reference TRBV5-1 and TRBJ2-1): KAGVTQTPRYLIKTRGQQVTLSCSPISGHRSVSWYQQTPGQGLQFLFEYFSETQRNKGNFPGRFSGRQFSNSRSEMNVSTLELGDSALYLCASSLLAGINEQFFGPGTRLTVL.

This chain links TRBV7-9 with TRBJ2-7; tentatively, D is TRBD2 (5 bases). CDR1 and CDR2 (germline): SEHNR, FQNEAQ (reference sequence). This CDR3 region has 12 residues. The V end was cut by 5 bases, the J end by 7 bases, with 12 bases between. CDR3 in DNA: TGTGCCAGCAGCCCCCGCGGAGGAGAGCAGTACTTC. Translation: CASSPRGGEQYF.

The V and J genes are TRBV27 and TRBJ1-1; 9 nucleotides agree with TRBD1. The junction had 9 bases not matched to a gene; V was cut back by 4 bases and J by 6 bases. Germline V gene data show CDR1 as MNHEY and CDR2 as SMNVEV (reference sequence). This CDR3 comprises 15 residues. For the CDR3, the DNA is TGTGCCAGCAGTTCTTCCGGGACAGGGATCGCTGAAGCTTTCTTT. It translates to CASSSSGTGIAEAFF.

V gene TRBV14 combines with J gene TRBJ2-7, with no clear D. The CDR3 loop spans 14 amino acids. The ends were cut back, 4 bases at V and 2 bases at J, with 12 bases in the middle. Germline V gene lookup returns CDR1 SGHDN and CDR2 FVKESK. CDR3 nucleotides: TGTGCCAGCAGCCTCCGAGTACGGACCTACGAGCAGTACTTC. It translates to CASSLRVRTYEQYF.

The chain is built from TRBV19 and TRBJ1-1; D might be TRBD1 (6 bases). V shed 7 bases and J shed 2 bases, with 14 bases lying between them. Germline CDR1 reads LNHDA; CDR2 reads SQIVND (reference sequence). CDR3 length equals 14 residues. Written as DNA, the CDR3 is TGTGCCAGTACCCTACAGGGACTTAACACTGAAGCTTTCTTT. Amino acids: CASTLQGLNTEAFF.

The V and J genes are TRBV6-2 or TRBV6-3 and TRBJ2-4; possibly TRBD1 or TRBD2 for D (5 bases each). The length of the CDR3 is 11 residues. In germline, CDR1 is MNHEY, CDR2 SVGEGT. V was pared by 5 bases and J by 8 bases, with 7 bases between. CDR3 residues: CASSLGDIQYF. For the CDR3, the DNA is TGTGCCAGCAGTCTGGGGGACATTCAGTACTTC.

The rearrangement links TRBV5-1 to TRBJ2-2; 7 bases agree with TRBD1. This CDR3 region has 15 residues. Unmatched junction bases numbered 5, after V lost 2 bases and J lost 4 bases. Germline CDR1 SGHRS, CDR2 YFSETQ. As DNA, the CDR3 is TGCGCCAGCAGCTTTGGCAGGGGGATCACCGGGGAGCTGTTTTTT. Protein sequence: CASSFGRGITGELFF.

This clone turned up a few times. As DNA, the CDR3 is TGTGCCAGTAGTATGGGGGGAGGTGAGCAGTTCTTC. Encoded protein: CASSMGGGEQFF. The chain is built from TRBV19 and TRBJ2-1; D might be TRBD2 (6 bases). Trimming took off 3 bases at V and 9 bases at J, with 9 bases between the two ends. CDR3 length equals 12 residues. CDR1 is LNHDA, CDR2 SQIVND, per germline (reference sequence).

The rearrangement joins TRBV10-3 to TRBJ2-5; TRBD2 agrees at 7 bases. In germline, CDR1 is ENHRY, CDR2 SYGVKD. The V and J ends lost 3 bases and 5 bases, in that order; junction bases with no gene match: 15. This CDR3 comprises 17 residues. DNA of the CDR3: TGTGCCATCAGTGAACTCCTCAGCGGGGAGCTAACGGAGACCCAGTACTTC. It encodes CAISELLSGELTETQYF.

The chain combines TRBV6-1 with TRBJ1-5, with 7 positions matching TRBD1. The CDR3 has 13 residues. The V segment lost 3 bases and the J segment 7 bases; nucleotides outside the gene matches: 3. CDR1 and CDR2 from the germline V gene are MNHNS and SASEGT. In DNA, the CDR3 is TGTGCCAGCAGTGATACAGGGGTACAGCCCCAGCATTTT. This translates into CASSDTGVQPQHF.

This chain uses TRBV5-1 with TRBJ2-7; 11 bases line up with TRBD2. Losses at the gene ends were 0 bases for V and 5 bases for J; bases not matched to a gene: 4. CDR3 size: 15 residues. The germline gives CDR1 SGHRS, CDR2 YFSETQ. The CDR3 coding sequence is TGCGCCAGCAGCTTGGGCACTAGCGGGAGCCACGAGCAGTACTTC. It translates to CASSLGTSGSHEQYF.

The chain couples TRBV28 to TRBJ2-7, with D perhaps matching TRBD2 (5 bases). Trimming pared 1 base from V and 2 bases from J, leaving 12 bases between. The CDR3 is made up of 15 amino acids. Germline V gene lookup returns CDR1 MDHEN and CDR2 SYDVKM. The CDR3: CASSLSPSNPYEQYF. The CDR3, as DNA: TGTGCCAGCAGTTTATCCCCTAGCAATCCCTACGAGCAGTACTTC.

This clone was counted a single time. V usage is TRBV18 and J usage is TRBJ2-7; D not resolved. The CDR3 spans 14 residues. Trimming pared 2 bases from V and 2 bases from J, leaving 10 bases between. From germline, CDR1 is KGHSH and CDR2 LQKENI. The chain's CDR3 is CASSPSAATYEQYF. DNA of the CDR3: TGTGCCAGCTCACCATCCGCAGCCACCTACGAGCAGTACTTC. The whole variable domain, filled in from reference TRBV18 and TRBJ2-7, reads NAGVMQNPRHLVRRRGQEARLRCSPMKGHSHVYWYRQLPEEGLKFMVYLQKENIIDESGMPKERFSAEFPKEGPSILRIQQVVRGDSAAYFCASSPSAATYEQYFGPGTRLTVT.